The 12 T cell receptor beta chains below were found in one sample sequenced in a study of siplizumab effects on memory and regulatory T cells. Sequencing was performed with immunoSEQ multiplex PCR; in TCRdb, only in-frame clones are kept and a portion is missing. The top ten clones hold about 5% of a sample with some 75,000 clones, 85% to 95% of them seen once. The source material was CD8+ T cells sorted from blood. These receptors were collected from a human donor in good health.

This chain joins TRBV6-1 and TRBJ1-1, with unresolved D. Deletions cut 5 bases from V and 6 bases from J, with 10 bases between. The CDR3 is made up of 12 amino acids. The germline gives CDR1 MNHNS, CDR2 SASEGT. The DNA for the CDR3 is TGTGCCAGCAGTCCGGGAATGCCTGAAGCTTTCTTT. Its translation is CASSPGMPEAFF.

CDR3 loop: CASSVAAGETQYF. The CDR3 bases are TGTGCCAGCAGCGTAGCTGCGGGAGAGACCCAGTACTTC. The J gene is TRBJ2-5, the V gene TRBV9; D may be TRBD2 (5 bases). The V and J ends lost 0 bases and 4 bases respectively, with 7 bases between them. CDR1 SGDLS and CDR2 YYNGEE come from the germline V gene. CDR3 length: 13 amino acids.

The V gene is TRBV7-9, the J gene TRBJ2-3, with 7 bases fitting TRBD2. The CDR3 length is 15 residues. After removal of 2 bases from V and 2 bases from J, the junction contained 4 bases not matched to a gene. Germline V lookup: CDR1 SEHNR, CDR2 FQNEAQ (reference sequence). The CDR3 DNA sequence: TGTGCCAGCAGCTTATACGGGAGGCACACAGATACGCAGTATTTT. Protein sequence: CASSLYGRHTDTQYF.

This chain links TRBV6-6 with TRBJ2-7; 7 nucleotides line up with TRBD1. V gave up 5 bases and J gave up 2 bases; unmatched junction bases: 6. CDR1 is MNHNY and CDR2 is SVGAGI in the germline V gene (reference sequence). The CDR3 contains 14 residues. CDR3 residues: CASSLTGVPYEQYF. CDR3 in DNA: TGTGCCAGCAGTCTAACAGGGGTCCCCTACGAGCAGTACTTC.

The chain recombines TRBV9 with TRBJ2-2; possible D gene TRBD1, 6 bases. This CDR3 comprises 13 residues. Trimming left V 0 bases short and J 7 bases short, with 7 bases between. Germline CDR1 and CDR2: SGDLS and YYNGEE. The CDR3 sequence is CASSVGRGGELFF. CDR3 coding DNA: TGTGCCAGCAGCGTAGGCAGGGGCGGGGAGCTGTTTTTT. The variable domain in full, with the rest retrieved from reference TRBV9 and TRBJ2-2, is DSGVTQTPKHLITATGQRVTLRCSPRSGDLSVYWYQQSLDQGLQFLIQYYNGEERAKGNILERFSAQQFPDLHSELNLSSLELGDSALYFCASSVGRGGELFFGEGSRLTVL.

As DNA, the CDR3 is TGTGCCAGCAGTTTAAAGGTCTTGGGGGGCGGCGAGACCCAGTACTTC. It is translated as CASSLKVLGGGETQYF. The rearrangement joins TRBV27 to TRBJ2-5; perhaps D is TRBD1 or TRBD2 (6 bases each). Germline V CDR1 and CDR2: MNHEY, SMNVEV (reference sequence). The CDR3 covers 16 residues. V lost 2 bases and J 5 bases, leaving 18 bases between the germline ends.

The chain recombines TRBV5-4 with TRBJ2-1, with TRBD2 identical over 8 bases. V lost 0 bases and J lost 4; bases outside the gene matches: 3. Germline CDR1 and CDR2: SGHNT and YYREEE (reference sequence). The length of the CDR3 is 15 residues. In nucleotides, the CDR3 is TGTGCCAGCAGCTTGGGCGGGGGGCCTTACAATGAGCAGTTCTTC. Translated, it gives CASSLGGGPYNEQFF. Drawing the rest from reference TRBV5-4 and TRBJ2-1, the complete variable domain is ETGVTQSPTHLIKTRGQQVTLRCSSQSGHNTVSWYQQALGQGPQFIFQYYREEENGRGNFPPRFSGLQFPNYSSELNVNALELDDSALYLCASSLGGGPYNEQFFGPGTRLTVL.

The chain uses TRBV5-6 and TRBJ2-7, with D unresolved. Germline CDR1 reads SGHDT; CDR2 reads YYEEEE. V lost 2 bases to trimming and J lost 2 bases, with 11 bases between them. The CDR3 has 14 residues. CDR3 sequence reads: CASSLNSLTYEQYF. Here the CDR3 DNA reads TGTGCCAGCAGCTTAAATAGCTTGACCTACGAGCAGTACTTC.

The V call is TRBV6-6, the J call TRBJ2-7; 7 bases fit TRBD2. Germline V gene lookup returns CDR1 MNHNY and CDR2 SVGAGI (reference sequence). V lost 0 bases, J lost 3 bases, and 5 bases stayed unmatched. There are 15 residues in the CDR3. The CDR3, as DNA: TGTGCCAGCAGTTACTCCCAGCGGGGCAACTACGAGCAGTACTTC. Protein product: CASSYSQRGNYEQYF.

The chain links TRBV28 to TRBJ2-7, with 8 bases matching TRBD1. The CDR3 loop spans 13 amino acids. Germline V gene lookup returns CDR1 MDHEN and CDR2 SYDVKM. V was pared by 3 bases and J by 3 bases, with 1 base of the junction left unmatched. The CDR3 sequence is CASSLGQDYEQYF. Written as DNA, the CDR3 is TGTGCCAGCAGTTTGGGACAGGACTACGAGCAGTACTTC.

This clone has only a few counts. J is TRBJ1-1 and V is TRBV7-9; D unclear. Between the trimmed V and J ends, which lost 3 bases and 1 base, there was a span of 9 bases. From germline, CDR1 is SEHNR and CDR2 FQNEAQ (reference sequence). The CDR3 has 14 amino acids. The chain's CDR3 is CASSFLDGNTEAFF. The DNA for the CDR3 is TGTGCCAGCAGCTTTTTGGACGGGAACACTGAAGCTTTCTTT.

As to this clone: A much larger clonotype is one base distant, so this may be a read error. V gene TRBV23-1 combines with J gene TRBJ2-3; 7 bases are shared with TRBD1. TRBV23-1 counts as an open reading frame of uncertain function. Unmatched junction bases numbered 5, after V lost 1 base and J lost 4 bases. The length of the CDR3 is 15 residues. The CDR3 reads CASSQLDRESDTQYF. The CDR3 coding sequence is TGCGCCAGCAGTCAATTAGACAGGGAGTCAGATACGCAGTATTTT.